Here is one T cell receptor (beta chain) with its context. What it recognizes is unknown. Second-dose schedules of about 4 or about 12 weeks were combined. The table came from immunoSEQ multiplex PCR; TCRdb's copy has only in-frame clones and leaves some out. The table has about 180,000 clones, around nine tenths seen once; the top ten hold about 9.9%. This entry comes from a study of T cell responses to AZD1222 COVID-19 vaccine. Broader study findings: Repertoire collection took place solely once the T cell response had peaked. Regions 160-218 and 743-854 held dominance among vaccine-associated CD4 TCRs, which spanned spike.

The V end lost 10 bases, the J end lost 5 bases, and 12 bases lay between the germline ends. Germline-derived CDR1 and CDR2 are MNHEY and SMNVEV (reference sequence). The CDR3 sequence is 11 residues long. The chain employs TRBV27 and TRBJ2-7; D remains unclear. The material sequenced was peripheral blood, taken 28 days after the second AZD1222 dose. The receptor's source is an adult who received the AZD1222 COVID-19 vaccine. Here the CDR3 DNA reads TGTGCCACCACAATGGGCCACGAGCAGTACTTC. Residues: CATTMGHEQYF.